These 18 T cell receptor beta chains originate from one sample sequenced in a study of cytomegalovirus exposure and HLA in healthy donors. 60 Vbeta and 13 Jbeta primers were used in PCR. The table came from immunoSEQ multiplex PCR; TCRdb's copy has only in-frame clones and leaves some out. Found here are 150,000 to 200,000 clones, around four fifths of them singletons; the top ten hold 1.5% to 2%. Sequenced: PBMCs. The receptors stem from a woman aged 18-35 years in good health and CMV-seronegative.

In its sample, this clone was seen a few times. V usage is TRBV15 and J usage is TRBJ2-7; 7 bases fit TRBD1. V dropped 3 bases and J dropped 5; count of bases not matched to a gene: 4. Germline CDR1 reads LNHNV; CDR2 reads YYDKDF (reference sequence). The CDR3 consists of 13 residues. In nucleotides, the CDR3 is TGTGCCACCAGCAGGACGACAGGGAACGAGCAGTACTTC. This sequence encodes CATSRTTGNEQYF. Supplemented by reference TRBV15 and TRBJ2-7, the full variable domain reads DAMVIQNPRYQVTQFGKPVTLSCSQTLNHNVMYWYQQKSSQAPKLLFHYYDKDFNNEADTPDNFQSRRPNTSFCFLDIRSPGLGDTAMYLCATSRTTGNEQYFGPGTRLTVT.

The chain employs TRBV6-1 and TRBJ2-3; D possibly corresponds to TRBD1 (6 bases). The CDR3 covers 16 residues. CDR1 MNHNS and CDR2 SASEGT come from the germline V gene. Trimming shortened V by 3 bases and J by 4 bases, and 17 bases separated the two germline ends. For the CDR3, the DNA is TGTGCCAGCAGTGAGTCGGCAGGGGATACATCAGATACGCAGTATTTT. It yields the protein CASSESAGDTSDTQYF.

The rearrangement links TRBV4-1 to TRBJ1-1; 10 bases match TRBD1. Trimming at V came to 4 bases and at J to 6 bases, leaving 5 bases not matched to a gene. The CDR3 covers 14 residues. CDR1 is MGHRA and CDR2 is YSYEKL in the germline V gene. The CDR3 sequence is CASSPRDRGSEAFF. CDR3 bases: TGCGCCAGCAGCCCCCGGGACAGGGGCTCTGAAGCTTTCTTT.

The CDR3 bases are TGTGCCAGCAGCGTATCCGCTAGCGGGAGTACCTATGAGCAGTTCTTC. Translation gives CASSVSASGSTYEQFF. The genes are TRBV9 and TRBJ2-1; the match to TRBD2 covers 10 bases. The V segment lost 1 base and the J segment 8 bases; nucleotides outside the gene matches: 9. From germline, CDR1 is SGDLS and CDR2 YYNGEE. The CDR3 length is 16 residues.

This clone was recorded only once. The V gene is TRBV11-2, the J gene TRBJ1-1; D possibly corresponds to TRBD1 (5 bases). Germline lookup yields CDR1 SGHAT and CDR2 FQNNGV. V was shortened by 4 bases and J by 1 base, with 7 bases between the two germline ends. This CDR3 region has 13 residues. The CDR3 here is CASSYTGNTEAFF. The CDR3 coding sequence is TGTGCCAGCAGCTACACAGGGAACACTGAAGCTTTCTTT.

The rearrangement joins TRBV18 to TRBJ1-5, with D unclear. Germline loops: CDR1 KGHSH, CDR2 LQKENI. The CDR3 contains 13 residues. The V gene lost 3 bases and the J gene lost 0 bases, with 3 bases spanning the gap. CDR3: CASSPSSNQPQHF. As DNA, the CDR3 is TGTGCCAGCTCACCCTCTAGCAATCAGCCCCAGCATTTT.

The chain carries TRBV19 and TRBJ1-1, with D tentatively TRBD1 (5 bases). V was shortened by 5 bases and J by 4 bases, with 14 bases between the two germline ends. Germline CDR1 and CDR2: LNHDA and SQIVND (reference sequence). This CDR3 contains 14 residues. The CDR3 region is CASSAPTGITEAFF. DNA for the CDR3: TGTGCCAGTAGTGCTCCCACAGGTATCACTGAAGCTTTCTTT.

The rearrangement links TRBV20-1 to TRBJ1-1, with D possibly being TRBD1 (5 bases). The CDR3 loop spans 10 amino acids. Germline V lookup: CDR1 DFQATT, CDR2 SNEGSKA (reference sequence). The chain's CDR3 is CSAVGLGAFF. As DNA, the CDR3 is TGCAGCGCTGTGGGGCTGGGTGCTTTCTTT.

This sequence joins TRBV15 and TRBJ2-1; TRBD2 matches at 14 bases. This CDR3 has 19 residues. From germline, CDR1 is LNHNV and CDR2 YYDKDF (reference sequence). J gave up 6 bases and V 5 bases, and 15 bases lay outside the gene matches. CDR3 residues: CATSSTGTSGRRVGNEQFF. The CDR3 DNA is TGTGCCACCAGCTCGACCGGGACTAGCGGGAGAAGGGTAGGCAATGAGCAGTTCTTC.

This clone was seen just once. The chain links TRBV27 to TRBJ1-2; D not certain. Germline V CDR1 and CDR2: MNHEY, SMNVEV (reference sequence). This CDR3 region has 13 residues. With 6 bases removed from V and 4 bases from J, the gap between germline ends came to 12 bases. The CDR3 here is CASSPVGFYGYTF. The CDR3 DNA reads TGTGCCAGCAGCCCCGTTGGCTTCTATGGCTACACCTTC.

V gene TRBV27 combines with J gene TRBJ1-1, with 10 positions matching TRBD1. Germline V gives CDR1 MNHEY, CDR2 SMNVEV (reference sequence). The V gene end was trimmed by 7 bases and the J gene end by 4 bases; junction bases not matched to a gene: 6. The CDR3 totals 14 residues. CDR3: CASKLGTGVTEAFF. CDR3 in DNA: TGTGCCAGCAAGCTGGGGACAGGGGTCACTGAAGCTTTCTTT.

This clone was counted once. The V gene is TRBV13, the J gene TRBJ2-3; a possible D gene is TRBD2 (5 bases). Between the trimmed V and J ends, which lost 5 bases and 0 bases, there was a span of 24 bases. The CDR3 consists of 19 residues. In germline, CDR1 is PRHDT, CDR2 FYEKMQ (reference sequence). The CDR3 nucleotides read TGTGCCAGCAGCCCGACCCAAAGGAACGGGATCGCAAGCACAGATACGCAGTATTTT. This encodes CASSPTQRNGIASTDTQYF. Together with reference TRBV13 and TRBJ2-3, the CDR3 gives the full variable domain: AAGVIQSPRHLIKEKRETATLKCYPIPRHDTVYWYQQGPGQDPQFLISFYEKMQSDKGSIPDRFSAQQFSDYHSELNMSSLELGDSALYFCASSPTQRNGIASTDTQYFGPGTRLTVL.

J is TRBJ2-7 and V is TRBV5-6, with 7 bases aligning to TRBD1. The J segment lost 5 bases and the V segment lost 5 bases, leaving 10 bases of the junction unmatched. The CDR3 runs to 14 residues. Per the germline V gene, CDR1 is SGHDT and CDR2 is YYEEEE. This CDR3 reads CASSLKGAPDEQYF. CDR3 sequence (DNA): TGTGCCAGCAGTCTGAAGGGGGCGCCGGACGAGCAGTACTTC.

The chain carries TRBV27 and TRBJ2-1, with D possibly TRBD1 on 5 matching bases. Germline CDR1 MNHEY, CDR2 SMNVEV (reference sequence). Trimming removed 6 bases from V and 8 bases from J, with 17 bases in between. This CDR3 spans 14 amino acids. The CDR3 DNA sequence: TGTGCCAGCAGCAAATCAGGGATAATCGATGAGCAGTTCTTC. It yields the protein CASSKSGIIDEQFF.

The J gene is TRBJ2-1, the V gene TRBV7-8; the D gene is possibly TRBD2 (6 bases). V lost 1 base and J lost 7, with 8 bases in between. The CDR3 contains 13 residues. The germline CDR1 and CDR2 sequences are SGHVS and FQNEAQ. This CDR3 is CASSLGGENEQFF. The CDR3 DNA sequence: TGTGCCAGCAGCTTAGGGGGGGAGAATGAGCAGTTCTTC.

This clone has more than one count but fewer than ten. The rearrangement joins TRBV7-3 to TRBJ1-2; 7 bases are shared with TRBD1. The germline gives CDR1 SGHTA, CDR2 FQGTGA. V lost 1 base and J lost 2; bases outside the gene matches: 4. The CDR3 consists of 15 residues. CDR3 amino acids: CASSLNPTGNYGYTF. Written as DNA, the CDR3 is TGTGCCAGCAGCTTAAACCCGACAGGGAACTATGGCTACACCTTC. Together with reference TRBV7-3 and TRBJ1-2, the CDR3 gives the full variable domain: GAGVSQTPSNKVTEKGKYVELRCDPISGHTALYWYRQSLGQGPEFLIYFQGTGAADDSGLPNDRFFAVRPEGSVSTLKIQRTERGDSAVYLCASSLNPTGNYGYTFGSGTRLTVV.

In regard to this clone: Germline is not matched at one junction end, which may reflect a read error. The chain couples TRBV7-7 to TRBJ2-5; 10 bases match TRBD2. The CDR3 has 14 amino acids. Germline CDR1 is SSHAT and CDR2 is FNYEAQ (reference sequence). CDR3: CASSLRAGGETQYF. DNA of the CDR3: TGTGCTAGCAGCTTACGAGCGGGGGGGGAGACCCAGTACTTC.

The V gene is TRBV5-6, the J gene TRBJ2-7; D is possibly TRBD1 (5 bases). Germline lookup yields CDR1 SGHDT and CDR2 YYEEEE. The CDR3 is 14 residues long. V lost 4 bases, J lost 3 bases, and 14 bases lay in between. The CDR3 sequence: CASSPKGNSYEQYF. DNA of the CDR3: TGTGCCAGCAGCCCGAAGGGGAATAGCTACGAGCAGTACTTC. Full variable domain (outside the CDR3, taken from reference TRBV5-6 and TRBJ2-7): DAGVTQSPTHLIKTRGQQVTLRCSPKSGHDTVSWYQQALGQGPQFIFQYYEEEERQRGNFPDRFSGHQFPNYSSELNVNALLLGDSALYLCASSPKGNSYEQYFGPGTRLTVT.